This is a list of T cell receptor beta chains from one sample in a study of T-cell memory formation after mild COVID-19. Each CDR3 protein is one row after TCRdb ran MiXCR on the 5' RACE reads. This repertoire shows 44,000 or so distinct CDR3 sequences, nearly 9.5% found once; its top ten account for 12%. Sequences were obtained from PBMCs or a T cell subset sorted from them (not recorded which). The receptor set was obtained from an adult woman who had mild COVID-19 (a few samples of this study predate the infection). Cell type and time point are not known. Both conserved end residues are part of each CDR3. D genes are given only for firm matches. Rows give clone size only sometimes, using once, few, many, or a class for an expanded clone.

d_gene: TRBD1; abundance: many; j_gene: TRBJ2-7; v_gene: TRBV12-3/TRBV12-4; CDR3nt: TGTGCCAGCAGTGGGGGACAGCCATACGAGCAGTACTTC; CDR3aa: CASSGGQPYEQYF
d_gene: -; abundance: few; j_gene: TRBJ2-7; v_gene: TRBV7-2; CDR3nt: TGTGCCAGCAGCTTAGCGGCGGGGCCGCCCTCCTACGAGCAGTACTTC; CDR3aa: CASSLAAGPPSYEQYF
d_gene: TRBD1; abundance: many; j_gene: TRBJ2-6; v_gene: TRBV12-3/TRBV12-4; CDR3nt: TGTGCCAGCAGCCCAGGCCGGCAGGGGGAAGGTGGGGCCAACGTCCTGACTTTC; CDR3aa: CASSPGRQGEGGANVLTF
d_gene: -; abundance: few; j_gene: TRBJ2-7; v_gene: TRBV27; CDR3nt: TGTGCCAGCGGGACGGCCCTCCTTGGGGAGCAGTACTTC; CDR3aa: CASGTALLGEQYF
d_gene: -; abundance: -; j_gene: TRBJ2-7; v_gene: TRBV6-5; CDR3nt: TGTGCCAGCAGTTACCGCCTTTACTACGAGCAGTACTTC; CDR3aa: CASSYRLYYEQYF
d_gene: -; abundance: few; j_gene: TRBJ2-3; v_gene: TRBV4-1; CDR3nt: TGCGCCAGCAGCCAAGGAGTCAGGGACACAGATACGCAGTATTTT; CDR3aa: CASSQGVRDTDTQYF
d_gene: TRBD1; abundance: many; j_gene: TRBJ2-5; v_gene: TRBV7-2; CDR3nt: TGTGCCAGCAGCCAGGGGGATCACCAAGAGACCCAGTACTTC; CDR3aa: CASSQGDHQETQYF
d_gene: TRBD1; abundance: few; j_gene: TRBJ2-4; v_gene: TRBV9; CDR3nt: TGTGCCAGCAGTGGGGGACAGGGTTCAAACATTCAGTACTTC; CDR3aa: CASSGGQGSNIQYF
d_gene: TRBD1; abundance: many; j_gene: TRBJ1-1; v_gene: TRBV20-1; CDR3nt: TGCAGTGCGCTGACAGGGGGCAACACTGAAGCTTTCTTT; CDR3aa: CSALTGGNTEAFF
d_gene: TRBD1; abundance: -; j_gene: TRBJ1-1; v_gene: TRBV29-1; CDR3nt: TGCAGCGCCCTGGGGACAGGGGACACTGAAGCTTTCTTT; CDR3aa: CSALGTGDTEAFF
d_gene: -; abundance: -; j_gene: TRBJ2-6; v_gene: TRBV21-1; CDR3nt: TGTGCCAGCAGCAATATCGTGGGGACCTATTCTGGGGCCAACGTCCTGACTTTC; CDR3aa: CASSNIVGTYSGANVLTF
d_gene: TRBD2; abundance: -; j_gene: TRBJ2-3; v_gene: TRBV5-1; CDR3nt: TGCGCCAGCAGCTTGGCAAAGCGGGGGGCCGGAGATACGCAGTATTTT; CDR3aa: CASSLAKRGAGDTQYF
d_gene: -; abundance: many; j_gene: TRBJ2-3; v_gene: TRBV29-1; CDR3nt: TGCAGCGCCCGGACTCCCACAGATACGCAGTATTTT; CDR3aa: CSARTPTDTQYF
d_gene: -; abundance: many; j_gene: TRBJ1-4; v_gene: TRBV30; CDR3nt: TGTGCCTGGAGTGCCCTTGGACAGAATGAAAAACTGTTTTTT; CDR3aa: CAWSALGQNEKLFF
d_gene: TRBD1; abundance: many; j_gene: TRBJ2-1; v_gene: TRBV12-3/TRBV12-4; CDR3nt: TGTGCCAGCAGTTTAGGCCGGGACAGGCCCAATGAGCAGTTCTTC; CDR3aa: CASSLGRDRPNEQFF